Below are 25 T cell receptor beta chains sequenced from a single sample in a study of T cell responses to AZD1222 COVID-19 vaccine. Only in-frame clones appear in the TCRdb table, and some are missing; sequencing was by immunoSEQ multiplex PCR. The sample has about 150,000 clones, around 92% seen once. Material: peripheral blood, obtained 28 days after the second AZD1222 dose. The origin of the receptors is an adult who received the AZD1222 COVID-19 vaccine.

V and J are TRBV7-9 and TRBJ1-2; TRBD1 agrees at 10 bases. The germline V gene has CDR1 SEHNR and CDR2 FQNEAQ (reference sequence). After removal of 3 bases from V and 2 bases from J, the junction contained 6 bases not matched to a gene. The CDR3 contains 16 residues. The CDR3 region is CASSFLPGQGNYGYTF. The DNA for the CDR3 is TGTGCCAGCAGCTTCCTCCCGGGACAGGGGAACTATGGCTACACCTTC.

The CDR3 DNA reads TGTGCCAGCAGTTTCTCAGGGTATAATGAAAAACTGTTTTTT. Its translation: CASSFSGYNEKLFF. The V and J genes are TRBV27 and TRBJ1-4; D might be TRBD1 (5 bases). V gave up 3 bases and J gave up 4 bases, with 9 bases separating them. This CDR3 is built from 14 residues. CDR1 MNHEY and CDR2 SMNVEV come from the germline V gene (reference sequence).

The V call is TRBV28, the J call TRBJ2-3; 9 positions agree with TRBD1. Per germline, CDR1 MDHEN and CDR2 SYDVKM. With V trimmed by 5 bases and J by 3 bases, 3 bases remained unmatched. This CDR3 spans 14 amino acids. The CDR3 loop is CASSGGQGTDTQYF. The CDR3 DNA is TGTGCCAGCAGTGGGGGACAGGGAACAGATACGCAGTATTTT.

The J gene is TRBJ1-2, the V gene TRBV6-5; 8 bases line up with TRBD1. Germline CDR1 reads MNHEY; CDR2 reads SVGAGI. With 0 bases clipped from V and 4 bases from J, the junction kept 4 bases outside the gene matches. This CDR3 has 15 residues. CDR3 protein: CASSYSDRGFYGYTF. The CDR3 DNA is TGTGCCAGCAGTTACTCCGACAGGGGCTTCTATGGCTACACCTTC.

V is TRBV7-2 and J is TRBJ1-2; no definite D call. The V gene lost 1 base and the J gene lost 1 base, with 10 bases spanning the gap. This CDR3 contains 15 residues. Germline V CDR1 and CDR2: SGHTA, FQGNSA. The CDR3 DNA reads TGTGCCAGCAGCTTAGAACAGTACCTTAACTATGGCTACACCTTC. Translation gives CASSLEQYLNYGYTF.

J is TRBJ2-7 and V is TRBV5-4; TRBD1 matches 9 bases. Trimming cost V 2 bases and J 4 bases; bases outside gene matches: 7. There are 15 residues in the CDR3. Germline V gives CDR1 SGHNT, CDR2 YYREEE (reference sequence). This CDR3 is CASSFTGGRVYEQYF. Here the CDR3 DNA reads TGTGCCAGCAGCTTTACAGGGGGCCGGGTGTACGAGCAGTACTTC.

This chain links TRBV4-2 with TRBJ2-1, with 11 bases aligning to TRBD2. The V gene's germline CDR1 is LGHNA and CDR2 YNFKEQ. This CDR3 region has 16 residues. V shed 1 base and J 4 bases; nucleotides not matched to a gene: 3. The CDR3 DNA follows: TGTGCCAGCAGCCAAGGCTGGACTAGCGGGTACAATGAGCAGTTCTTC. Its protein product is CASSQGWTSGYNEQFF.

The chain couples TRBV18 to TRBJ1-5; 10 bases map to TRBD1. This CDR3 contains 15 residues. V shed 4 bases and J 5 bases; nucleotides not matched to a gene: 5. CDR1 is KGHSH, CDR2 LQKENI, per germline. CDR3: CASSLTGTGDQPQHF. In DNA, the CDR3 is TGTGCCAGCTCACTCACCGGGACAGGGGATCAGCCCCAGCATTTT.

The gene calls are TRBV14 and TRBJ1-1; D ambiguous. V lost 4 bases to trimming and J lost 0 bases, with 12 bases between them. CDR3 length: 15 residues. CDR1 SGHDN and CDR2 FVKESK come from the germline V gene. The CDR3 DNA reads TGTGCCAGCAGCCCCCTTTCGGGGATGAACACTGAAGCTTTCTTT. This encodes CASSPLSGMNTEAFF.

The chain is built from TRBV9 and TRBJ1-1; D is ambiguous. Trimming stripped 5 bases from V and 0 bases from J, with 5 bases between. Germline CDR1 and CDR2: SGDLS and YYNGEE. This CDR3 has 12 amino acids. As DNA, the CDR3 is TGTGCCAGCAGGGGCGTGAACACTGAAGCTTTCTTT. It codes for CASRGVNTEAFF.

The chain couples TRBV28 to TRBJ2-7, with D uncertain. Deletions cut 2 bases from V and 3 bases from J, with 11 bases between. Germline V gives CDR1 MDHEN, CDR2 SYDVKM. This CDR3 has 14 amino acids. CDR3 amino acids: CASSLRAGYYEQYF. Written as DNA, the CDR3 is TGTGCCAGCAGTTTAAGGGCAGGATACTACGAGCAGTACTTC.

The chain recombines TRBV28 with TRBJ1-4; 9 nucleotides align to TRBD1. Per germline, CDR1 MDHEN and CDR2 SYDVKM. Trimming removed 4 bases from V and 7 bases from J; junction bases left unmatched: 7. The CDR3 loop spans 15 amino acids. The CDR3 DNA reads TGTGCCAGCAGTTCGTCCGGGACAGGGAGTGAAAAACTGTTTTTT. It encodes CASSSSGTGSEKLFF.

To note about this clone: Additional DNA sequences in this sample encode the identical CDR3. The CDR3 sequence: CASSIGGFSNQPQHF. CDR3 DNA: TGTGCCAGTAGTATAGGGGGGTTCAGCAATCAGCCCCAGCATTTT. The chain combines TRBV19 with TRBJ1-5; possible D gene TRBD1, 5 bases. V was trimmed by 1 base and J by 1 base, leaving 8 bases between them. The CDR3 extends over 15 amino acids. Germline lookup yields CDR1 LNHDA and CDR2 SQIVND (reference sequence).

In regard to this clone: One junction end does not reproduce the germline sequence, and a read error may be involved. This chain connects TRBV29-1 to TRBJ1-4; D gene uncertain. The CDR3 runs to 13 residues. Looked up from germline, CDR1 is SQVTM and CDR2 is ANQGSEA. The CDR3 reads CSLEGLTNEKLFF. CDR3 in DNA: TGCAGCCTTGAAGGGCTAACTAATGAAAAACTGTTTTTT. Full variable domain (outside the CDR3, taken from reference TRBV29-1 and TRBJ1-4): SAVISQKPSRDICQRGTSLTIQCQVDSQVTMMFWYRQQPGQSLTLIATANQGSEATYESGFVIDKFPISRPNLTFSTLTVSNMSPEDSSIYLCSLEGLTNEKLFFGSGTQLSVL.

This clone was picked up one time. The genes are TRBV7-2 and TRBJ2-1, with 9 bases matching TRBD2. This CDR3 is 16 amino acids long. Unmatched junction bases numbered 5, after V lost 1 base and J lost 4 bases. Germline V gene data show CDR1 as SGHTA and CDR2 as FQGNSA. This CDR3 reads CASSLVGLAGYNEQFF. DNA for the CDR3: TGTGCCAGCAGCTTAGTCGGGCTAGCGGGGTACAATGAGCAGTTCTTC. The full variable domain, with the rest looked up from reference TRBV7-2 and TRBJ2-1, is GAGVSQSPSNKVTEKGKDVELRCDPISGHTALYWYRQSLGQGLEFLIYFQGNSAPDKSGLPSDRFSAERTGGSVSTLTIQRTQQEDSAVYLCASSLVGLAGYNEQFFGPGTRLTVL.

The CDR3, as DNA: TGTGCCATCAGTGTTGGGGCGGGAGGCTACAATGAGCAGTTCTTC. Amino acid sequence: CAISVGAGGYNEQFF. The V call is TRBV10-3, the J call TRBJ2-1, with TRBD2 matching 8 bases. This CDR3 is built from 15 residues. Trimming took 4 bases from V and 3 from J; bases not matched to a gene: 5. CDR1 and CDR2 (germline): ENHRY, SYGVKD.

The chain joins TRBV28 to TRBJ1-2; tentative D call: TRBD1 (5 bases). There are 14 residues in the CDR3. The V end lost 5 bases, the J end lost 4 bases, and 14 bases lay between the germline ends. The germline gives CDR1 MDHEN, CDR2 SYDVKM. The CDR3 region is CASSRRDGAYGYTF. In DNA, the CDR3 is TGTGCCAGCAGTCGCCGGGACGGGGCCTATGGCTACACCTTC.

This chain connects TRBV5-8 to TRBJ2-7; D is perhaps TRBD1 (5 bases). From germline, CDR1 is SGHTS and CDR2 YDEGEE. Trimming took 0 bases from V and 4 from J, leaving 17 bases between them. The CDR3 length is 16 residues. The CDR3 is CASSLDGRVGGYEQYF. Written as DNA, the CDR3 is TGTGCCAGCAGCTTGGATGGCAGGGTTGGCGGATACGAGCAGTACTTC.

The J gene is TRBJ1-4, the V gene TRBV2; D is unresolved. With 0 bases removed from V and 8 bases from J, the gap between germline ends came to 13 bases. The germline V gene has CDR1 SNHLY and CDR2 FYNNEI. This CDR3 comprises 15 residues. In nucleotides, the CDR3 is TGTGCCAGCAGTGAAGCGCCGGCGCGGGAGGAAAAACTGTTTTTT. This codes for CASSEAPAREEKLFF.

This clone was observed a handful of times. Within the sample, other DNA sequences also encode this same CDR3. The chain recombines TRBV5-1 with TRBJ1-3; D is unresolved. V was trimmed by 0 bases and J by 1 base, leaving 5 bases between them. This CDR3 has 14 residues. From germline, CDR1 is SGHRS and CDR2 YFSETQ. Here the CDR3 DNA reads TGCGCCAGCAGCTTGGGGACTTCTGGAAACACCATATATTTT. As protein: CASSLGTSGNTIYF.

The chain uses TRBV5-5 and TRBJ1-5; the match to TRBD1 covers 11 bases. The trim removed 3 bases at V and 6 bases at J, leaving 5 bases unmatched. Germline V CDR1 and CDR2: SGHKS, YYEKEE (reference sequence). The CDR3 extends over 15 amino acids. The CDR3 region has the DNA TGTGCCAGCAGCTCCGGGACAGGGGGTATTCAGCCCCAGCATTTT. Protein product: CASSSGTGGIQPQHF.

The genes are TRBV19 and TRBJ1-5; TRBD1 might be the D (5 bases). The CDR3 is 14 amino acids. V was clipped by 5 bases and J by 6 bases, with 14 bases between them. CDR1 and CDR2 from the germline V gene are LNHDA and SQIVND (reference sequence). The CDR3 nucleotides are TGTGCCAGTAGTCGGTGGGGGGACGGTCAGCCCCAGCATTTT. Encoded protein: CASSRWGDGQPQHF.

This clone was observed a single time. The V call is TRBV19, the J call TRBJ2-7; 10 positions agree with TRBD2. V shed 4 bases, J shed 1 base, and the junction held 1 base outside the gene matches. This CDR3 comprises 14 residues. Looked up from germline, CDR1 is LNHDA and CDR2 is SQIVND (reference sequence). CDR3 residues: CASSKTSGSYEQYF. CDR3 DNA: TGTGCCAGTAGTAAGACTAGCGGGTCCTACGAGCAGTACTTC.

The CDR3 DNA is TGTGCCAGCTCACCCGCCCAATCCAGCAATCAGCCCCAGCATTTT. Its protein product is CASSPAQSSNQPQHF. The V and J genes are TRBV18 and TRBJ1-5; D is undetermined. The CDR3 covers 15 residues. Trimming stripped 3 bases from V and 1 base from J, with 10 bases between. Germline-derived CDR1 and CDR2 are KGHSH and LQKENI.

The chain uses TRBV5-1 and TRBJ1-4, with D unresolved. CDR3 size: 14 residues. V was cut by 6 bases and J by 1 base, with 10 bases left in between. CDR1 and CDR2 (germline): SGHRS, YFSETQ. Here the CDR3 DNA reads TGCGCCAGCAAGGAGGACGTAACTAATGAAAAACTGTTTTTT. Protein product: CASKEDVTNEKLFF.